What follows describes a single TCR beta chain. What this receptor recognizes is not known. No much larger clone is present one base from it, and per-base qualities are unavailable. TCRbeta CDR3 regions were amplified from genomic DNA using the immunoSEQ Assay, a bias-controlled multiplex PCR. From the authors' description of their analysis: The number of nucleated cells in each sample was estimated from the amplification of reference gene primers within the assay. To quantify the absolute abundance of each unique TCRbeta CDR3 rearrangement, sequence reads were collapsed and filtered. For each sample, productive Simpson clonality was calculated as the square root of Simpson's diversity index over productive rearrangements. In its TCRdb copy, this immuneACCESS table keeps in-frame sequences only and misses some clones. Where compared with another copy, unresolved V genes explain less than half of these, and the others have no known cause. That table is the source of V, J and clone size, and D and trimming were worked out from the DNA. Counted in this sample were approximately 47,000 clones; more than 70% of them appeared once. 5.5% to 7% of the sample rests with the top ten.

This sample stems from a study of blood T cell repertoires in COVID-19 (dated by TCRdb to the early 2020s). For the study in its entirety: Collaborator samples came from the United States, Italy and Spain and covered acute and convalescent phases of COVID-19. Deeply sampled blood TCRbeta repertoires from subjects exposed to, actively infected with, or recovered from COVID-19 were included in the dataset. The repertoires were released in a freely available public database meant as a resource for research on the immune response to SARS-CoV-2. The prospective study material was composed of cDNA or gDNA derived from T cells, B-cell-depleted T cells, or PBMCs. Where available, HLA class I and class II types were taken from metadata supplied by the sample provider and were not determined by assay-based typing. Samples came from the ongoing ImmuneRACE study (first 160 participants) plus 1,254 subjects from 6 global collaborators. Nearly every sample came with metadata listing a de-identified subject ID, COVID-19 status, age in years and sex. Results and caveats for the whole study, not just this receptor: Clinical and demographic metadata were provided uncurated, with the amount varying by source and participant.

Whole blood was collected in K2EDTA tubes by collaborating institutions according to the institutions' own protocols. For TCRbeta analysis, collaborators shipped samples in one of three forms: frozen whole blood, isolated PBMCs, or DNA extracted from either of those sample types. The CDR3 measures 12 amino acids from cysteine to phenylalanine. Only the CDR3 DNA stays, 36 bases, in frame from base 1. Trimming costs V 6 bases and J 4 bases, and their ends lie 8 bases apart. Sequencing was carried out using peripheral blood. The V and J segments used are TRBV12-3 or TRBV12-4 and TRBJ2-3, with no confident D gene call. The TCR was taken from a woman aged 60 to 75 with acute or convalescent COVID-19. The DNA reads TGTGCCAGCAGCACTGTGGCAGATACGCAGTATTTT. Its translation is CASSTVADTQYF.